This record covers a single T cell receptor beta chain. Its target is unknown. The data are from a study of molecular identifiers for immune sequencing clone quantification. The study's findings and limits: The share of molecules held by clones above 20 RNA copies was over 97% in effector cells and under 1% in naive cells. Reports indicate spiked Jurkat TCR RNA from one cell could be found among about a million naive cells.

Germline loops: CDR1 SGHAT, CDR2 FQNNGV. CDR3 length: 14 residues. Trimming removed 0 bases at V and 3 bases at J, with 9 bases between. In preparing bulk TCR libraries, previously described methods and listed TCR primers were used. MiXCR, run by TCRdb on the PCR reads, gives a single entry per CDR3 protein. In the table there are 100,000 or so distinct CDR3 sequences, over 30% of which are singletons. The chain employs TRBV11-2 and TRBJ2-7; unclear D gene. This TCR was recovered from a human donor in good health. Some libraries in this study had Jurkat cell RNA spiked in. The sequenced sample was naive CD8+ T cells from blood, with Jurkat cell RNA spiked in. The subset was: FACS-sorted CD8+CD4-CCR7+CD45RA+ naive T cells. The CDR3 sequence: CASSLEVRYYEQYF. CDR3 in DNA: TGTGCCAGCAGCTTAGAGGTCAGGTACTACGAGCAGTACTTC. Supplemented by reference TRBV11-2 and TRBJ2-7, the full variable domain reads EAGVAQSPRYKIIEKRQSVAFWCNPISGHATLYWYQQILGQGPKLLIQFQNNGVVDDSQLPKDRFSAERLKGVDSTLKIQPAKLEDSAVYLCASSLEVRYYEQYFGPGTRLTVT.